This TCR beta chain was obtained from a study of CD8 T cells in ankylosing spondylitis. Study-wide results and caveats: In the blood and synovial fluid of reactive arthritis, some motif variants had been previously reported.

The authors made TCR beta libraries by quantitative 5'-RACE with molecular barcodes. TCRdb reprocessed the 5' RACE reads with MiXCR, giving one entry per CDR3 protein. This sample has around 180,000 distinct CDR3 sequences, with over 10% found just once. This clonotype was seen at least ten times. Antigen specificity is unknown. The CDR3 totals 15 residues. The germline CDR1 and CDR2 sequences are SGHTA and FQGNSA. Trimming removed 7 bases from V and 6 bases from J, with 21 bases in between. This TCR was sampled from a female donor with ankylosing spondylitis or in good health (not recorded which). The chain carries TRBV7-2 and TRBJ1-1, with TRBD1 as a possible D gene (5 bases). The source material was blood, either unsorted or a sorted T cell fraction (not recorded which). This CDR3 reads CASTLYITQGPEAFF. The CDR3 coding sequence is TGTGCCAGCACCCTATACATCACTCAGGGACCTGAAGCTTTCTTT.